This T cell receptor beta chain was observed in a study of T-cell reconstitution after alpha-beta-depleted transplantation in children. TCRbeta library construction was performed incorporating unique molecular identifiers. TCRdb processed the PCR reads anew with MiXCR; each CDR3 protein has one entry. The data hold about 15,000 distinct CDR3 sequences, with about 7.7% observed a single time. CDR1 and CDR2 (germline): SNHLY, FYNNEI. CDR3 length: 14 residues. The ends lost 7 bases at V and 2 bases at J; junction bases unmatched: 7. This clonotype was counted at least ten times. The rearrangement joins TRBV2 to TRBJ1-2; 7 nucleotides match TRBD1. The clonotype was recovered from a boy younger than two who had a stem cell transplant for Wiskott-Aldrich syndrome, so the T cells may come from the graft donor. The sequencing used PBMCs, mostly from graft donor cells, collected 60 days after TCRalphabeta/CD19-depleted stem cell transplant. Here the CDR3 reads CASTSQGTNYGYTF. In DNA, the CDR3 is TGTGCCAGCACTTCACAGGGGACCAACTATGGCTACACCTTC.